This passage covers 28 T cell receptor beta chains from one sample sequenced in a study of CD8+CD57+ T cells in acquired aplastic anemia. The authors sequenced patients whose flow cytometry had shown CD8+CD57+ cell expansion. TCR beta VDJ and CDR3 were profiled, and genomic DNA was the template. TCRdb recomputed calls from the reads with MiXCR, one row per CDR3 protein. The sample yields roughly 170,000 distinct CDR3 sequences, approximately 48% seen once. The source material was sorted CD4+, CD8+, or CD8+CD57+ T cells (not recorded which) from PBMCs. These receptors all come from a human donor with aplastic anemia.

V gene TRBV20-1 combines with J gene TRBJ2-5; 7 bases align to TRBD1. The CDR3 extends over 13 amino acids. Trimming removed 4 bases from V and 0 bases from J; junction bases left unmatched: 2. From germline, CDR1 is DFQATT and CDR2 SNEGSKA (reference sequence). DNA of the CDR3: TGCAGTGCTAAAGGACAGGACCAAGAGACCCAGTACTTC. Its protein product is CSAKGQDQETQYF.

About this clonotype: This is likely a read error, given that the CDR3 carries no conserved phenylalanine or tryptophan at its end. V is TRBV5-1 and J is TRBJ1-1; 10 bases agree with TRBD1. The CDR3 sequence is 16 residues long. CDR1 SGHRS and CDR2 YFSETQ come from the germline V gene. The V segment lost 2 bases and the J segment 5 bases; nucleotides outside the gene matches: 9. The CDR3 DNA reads TGCGCCAGCAGCTTATTCGCCGGACAGGGGGGAACTGAAGCTTTCCTT. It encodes CASSLFAGQGGTEAFL.

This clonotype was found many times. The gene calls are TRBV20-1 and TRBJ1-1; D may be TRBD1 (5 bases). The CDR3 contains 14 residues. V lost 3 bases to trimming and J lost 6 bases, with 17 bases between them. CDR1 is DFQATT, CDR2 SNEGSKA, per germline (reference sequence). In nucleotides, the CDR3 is TGCAGTGCTAGGAACGAGGCTGGGGCTTCTGAAGCTTTCTTT. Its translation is CSARNEAGASEAFF.

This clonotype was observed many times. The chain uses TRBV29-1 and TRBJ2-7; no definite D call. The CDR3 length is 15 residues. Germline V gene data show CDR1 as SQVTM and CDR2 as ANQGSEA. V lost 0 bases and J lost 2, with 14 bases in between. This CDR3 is CSVEDLGQAPYEQYF. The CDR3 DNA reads TGCAGCGTTGAAGATCTAGGCCAAGCCCCCTACGAGCAGTACTTC.

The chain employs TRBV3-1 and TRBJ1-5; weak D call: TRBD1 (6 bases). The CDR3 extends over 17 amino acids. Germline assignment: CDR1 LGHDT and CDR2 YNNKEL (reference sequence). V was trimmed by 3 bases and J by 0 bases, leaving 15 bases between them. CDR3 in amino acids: CASSHDQQGYSNQPQHF. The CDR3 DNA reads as TGTGCCAGCAGCCACGATCAACAGGGTTATAGCAATCAGCCCCAGCATTTT.

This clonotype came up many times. CDR3 sequence reads: CASRIQMNTEAFF. CDR3 DNA sequence: TGCGCCAGCAGAATACAGATGAACACTGAAGCTTTCTTT. The V call is TRBV10-2, the J call TRBJ1-1; D remains ambiguous. Trimming stripped 6 bases from V and 0 bases from J, with 8 bases between. The CDR3 is 13 residues long. In germline, CDR1 is WSHSY, CDR2 SAAADI.

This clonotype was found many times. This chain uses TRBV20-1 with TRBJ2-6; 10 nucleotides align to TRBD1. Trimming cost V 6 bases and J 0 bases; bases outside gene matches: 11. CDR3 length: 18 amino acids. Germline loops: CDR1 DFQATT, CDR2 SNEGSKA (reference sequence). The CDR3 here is CSAGKFGQGGSGANVLTF. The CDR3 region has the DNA TGCAGTGCCGGAAAATTCGGACAGGGGGGCTCTGGGGCCAACGTCCTGACTTTC.

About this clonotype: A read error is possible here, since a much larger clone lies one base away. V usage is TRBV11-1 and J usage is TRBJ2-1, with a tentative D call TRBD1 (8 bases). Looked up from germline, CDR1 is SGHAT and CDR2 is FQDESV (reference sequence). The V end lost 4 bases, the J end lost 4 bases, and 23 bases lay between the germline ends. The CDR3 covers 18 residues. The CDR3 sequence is CASSYPVGTGGAYNEQFF. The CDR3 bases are TGTGCCAGCAGCTACCCGGTGGGCACAGGGGGGGCTTACAATGAGCAGTTCTTC.

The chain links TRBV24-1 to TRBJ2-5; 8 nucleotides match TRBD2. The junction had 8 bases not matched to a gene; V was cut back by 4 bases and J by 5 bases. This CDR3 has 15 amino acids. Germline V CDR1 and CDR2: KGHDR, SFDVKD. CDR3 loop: CATSETGLGSETQYF. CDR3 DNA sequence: TGTGCCACCAGTGAAACGGGACTAGGATCGGAGACCCAGTACTTC.

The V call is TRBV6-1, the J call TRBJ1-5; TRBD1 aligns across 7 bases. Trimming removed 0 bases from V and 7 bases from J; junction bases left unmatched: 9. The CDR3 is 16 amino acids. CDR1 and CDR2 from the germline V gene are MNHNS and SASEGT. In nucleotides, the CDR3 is TGTGCCAGCAGTGAAGCGCTTCTCAGGGGGAACCAGCCCCAGCATTTT. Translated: CASSEALLRGNQPQHF.

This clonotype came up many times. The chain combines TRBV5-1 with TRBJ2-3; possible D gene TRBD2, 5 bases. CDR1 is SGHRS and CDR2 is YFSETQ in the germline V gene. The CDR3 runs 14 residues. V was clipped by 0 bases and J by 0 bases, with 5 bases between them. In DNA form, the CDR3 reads TGCGCCAGCAGCTTGGGCGGGAGCACAGATACGCAGTATTTT. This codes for CASSLGGSTDTQYF.

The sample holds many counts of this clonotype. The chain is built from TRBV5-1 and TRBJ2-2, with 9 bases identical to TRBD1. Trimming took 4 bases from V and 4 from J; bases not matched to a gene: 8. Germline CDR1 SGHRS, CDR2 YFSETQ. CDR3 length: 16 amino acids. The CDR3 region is CASSPGQGRGTGELFF. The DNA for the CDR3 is TGCGCCAGCAGCCCGGGACAGGGAAGGGGCACCGGGGAGCTGTTTTTT.

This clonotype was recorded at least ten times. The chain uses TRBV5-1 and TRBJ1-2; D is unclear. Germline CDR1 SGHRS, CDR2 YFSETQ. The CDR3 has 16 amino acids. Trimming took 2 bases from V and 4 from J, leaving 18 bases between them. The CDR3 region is CASSLRLSSSLYGYTF. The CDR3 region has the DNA TGCGCCAGCAGCTTACGGTTGTCCTCGTCACTCTATGGCTACACCTTC.

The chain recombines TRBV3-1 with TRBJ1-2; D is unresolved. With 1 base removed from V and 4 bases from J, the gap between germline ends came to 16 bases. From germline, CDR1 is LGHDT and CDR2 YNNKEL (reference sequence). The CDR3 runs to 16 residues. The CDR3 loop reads CASSQAAVAESYGYTF. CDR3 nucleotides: TGTGCCAGCAGCCAAGCCGCAGTAGCAGAAAGCTATGGCTACACCTTC. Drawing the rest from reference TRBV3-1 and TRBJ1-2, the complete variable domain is DTAVSQTPKYLVTQMGNDKSIKCEQNLGHDTMYWYKQDSKKFLKIMFSYNNKELIINETVPNRFSPKSPDKAHLNLHINSLELGDSAVYFCASSQAAVAESYGYTFGSGTRLTVV.

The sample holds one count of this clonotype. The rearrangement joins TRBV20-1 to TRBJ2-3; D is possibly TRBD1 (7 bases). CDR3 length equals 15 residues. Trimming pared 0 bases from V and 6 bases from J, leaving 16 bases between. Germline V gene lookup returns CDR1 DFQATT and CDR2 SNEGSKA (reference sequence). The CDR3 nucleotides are TGCAGTGCTAGAGATTATGGCAGGGGGGAGGATACGCAGTATTTT. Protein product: CSARDYGRGEDTQYF.

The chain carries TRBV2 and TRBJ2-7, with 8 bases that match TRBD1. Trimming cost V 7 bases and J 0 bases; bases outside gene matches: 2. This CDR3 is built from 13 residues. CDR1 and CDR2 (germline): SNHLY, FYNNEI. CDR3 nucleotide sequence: TGTGCCAGCAAGGGACAGGACTCCTACGAGCAGTACTTC. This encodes CASKGQDSYEQYF.

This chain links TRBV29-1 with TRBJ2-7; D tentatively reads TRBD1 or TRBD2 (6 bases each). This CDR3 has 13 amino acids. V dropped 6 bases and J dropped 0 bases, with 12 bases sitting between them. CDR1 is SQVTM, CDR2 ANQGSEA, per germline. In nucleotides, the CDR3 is TGCAGCGTCGCCGGGGGCCCCTCCTACGAGCAGTACTTC. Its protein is CSVAGGPSYEQYF.

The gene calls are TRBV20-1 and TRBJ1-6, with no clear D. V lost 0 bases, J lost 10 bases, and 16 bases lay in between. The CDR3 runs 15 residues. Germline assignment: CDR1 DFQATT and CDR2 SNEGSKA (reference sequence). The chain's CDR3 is CSARDFGEAVSPLHF. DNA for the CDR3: TGCAGTGCTAGAGATTTTGGAGAAGCGGTATCACCCCTCCACTTT.

In DNA, the CDR3 is TGTGCCAGCAGTGAGGTTTATGGCTACACCTTC. It translates to CASSEVYGYTF. The chain uses TRBV2 and TRBJ1-2; unclear D gene. Germline V gene sequence: CDR1 SNHLY, CDR2 FYNNEI. This CDR3 spans 11 amino acids. V dropped 3 bases and J dropped 5 bases, with 4 bases sitting between them.

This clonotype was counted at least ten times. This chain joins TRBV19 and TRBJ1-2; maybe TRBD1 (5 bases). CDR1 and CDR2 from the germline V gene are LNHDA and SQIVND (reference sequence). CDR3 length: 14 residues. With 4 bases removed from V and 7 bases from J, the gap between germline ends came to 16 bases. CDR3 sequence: CASSTIRRGSGYTF. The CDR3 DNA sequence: TGTGCCAGTAGTACCATACGGAGGGGCAGTGGCTACACCTTC.

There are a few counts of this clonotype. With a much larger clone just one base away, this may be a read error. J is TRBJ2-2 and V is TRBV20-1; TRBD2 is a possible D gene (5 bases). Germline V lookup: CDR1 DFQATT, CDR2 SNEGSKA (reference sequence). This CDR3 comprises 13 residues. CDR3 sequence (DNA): TGCAGTGCTCGACTACCGGGCACCGGGGAGCTGTCTTTT. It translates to CSARLPGTGELSF.

CDR3 in amino acids: CASSIKGYNTGELFF. DNA for the CDR3: TGTGCCAGTAGTATAAAAGGATACAACACCGGGGAGCTGTTTTTT. The chain is built from TRBV19 and TRBJ2-2, with no clear D. The germline gives CDR1 LNHDA, CDR2 SQIVND (reference sequence). Trimming removed 2 bases at V and 2 bases at J, with 9 bases between. The CDR3 totals 15 residues.

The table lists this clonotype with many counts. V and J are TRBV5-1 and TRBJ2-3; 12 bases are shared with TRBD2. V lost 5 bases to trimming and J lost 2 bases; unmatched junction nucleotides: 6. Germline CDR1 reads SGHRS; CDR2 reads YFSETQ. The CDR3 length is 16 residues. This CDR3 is CASRASGGAYTDTQYF. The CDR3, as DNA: TGCGCCAGCAGGGCTAGCGGGGGGGCCTACACAGATACGCAGTATTTT. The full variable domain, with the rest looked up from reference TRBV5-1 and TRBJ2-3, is KAGVTQTPRYLIKTRGQQVTLSCSPISGHRSVSWYQQTPGQGLQFLFEYFSETQRNKGNFPGRFSGRQFSNSRSEMNVSTLELGDSALYLCASRASGGAYTDTQYFGPGTRLTVL.

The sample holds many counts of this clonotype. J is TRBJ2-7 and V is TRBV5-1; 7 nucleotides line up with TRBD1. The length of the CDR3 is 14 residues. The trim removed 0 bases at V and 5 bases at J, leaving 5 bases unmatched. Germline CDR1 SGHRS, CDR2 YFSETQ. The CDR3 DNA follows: TGCGCCAGCAGCTTGGGAGGGGGCGCGGACGAGCAGTACTTC. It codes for CASSLGGGADEQYF.

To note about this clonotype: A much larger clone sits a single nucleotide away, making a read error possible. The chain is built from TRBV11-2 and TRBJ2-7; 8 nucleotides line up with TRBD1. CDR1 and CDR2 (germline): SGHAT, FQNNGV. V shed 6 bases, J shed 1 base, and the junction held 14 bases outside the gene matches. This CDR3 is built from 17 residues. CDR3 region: CASSQAGDRRTSYEQYF. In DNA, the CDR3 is TGTGCCAGCAGTCAGGCCGGGGACAGGCGGACTTCCTACGAGCAGTACTTC.

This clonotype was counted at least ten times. CDR3 nucleotides: TGCAGTGCTAGGGAGACCCAGGGCAATCAGCCCCAGCATTTT. Translation: CSARETQGNQPQHF. J is TRBJ1-5 and V is TRBV20-1; unclear D gene. Trimming removed 3 bases at V and 2 bases at J, with 11 bases between. The CDR3 has 14 amino acids. Germline values: CDR1 DFQATT, CDR2 SNEGSKA (reference sequence).

CDR3 loop: CSVEPQRGLTEAFF. In DNA, the CDR3 is TGCAGCGTTGAACCACAGCGGGGGTTGACTGAAGCTTTCTTT. This chain links TRBV29-1 with TRBJ1-1, with a tentative D call TRBD1 (5 bases). CDR1 and CDR2 from the germline V gene are SQVTM and ANQGSEA. This CDR3 region has 14 residues. Trimming removed 2 bases from V and 5 bases from J, with 15 bases in between. The complete variable domain, with remaining parts taken from reference TRBV29-1 and TRBJ1-1, reads SAVISQKPSRDICQRGTSLTIQCQVDSQVTMMFWYRQQPGQSLTLIATANQGSEATYESGFVIDKFPISRPNLTFSTLTVSNMSPEDSSIYLCSVEPQRGLTEAFFGQGTRLTVV.

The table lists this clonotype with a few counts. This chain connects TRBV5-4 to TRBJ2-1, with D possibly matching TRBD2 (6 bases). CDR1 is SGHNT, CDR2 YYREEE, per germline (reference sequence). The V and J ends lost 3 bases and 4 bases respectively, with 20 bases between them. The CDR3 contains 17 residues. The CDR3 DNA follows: TGTGCCAGCAGCTCCGGGGGATTTGGGGGGACTTACAATGAGCAGTTCTTC. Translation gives CASSSGGFGGTYNEQFF.